This T cell receptor (beta chain) emerged from a study of memory CD4+ T cells and cytomegalovirus serostatus. Overall study: This sample comes from healthy Belgian adults, about nine CMV seropositive, under 25 seronegative. Study-wide findings and caveats: Of under 200 reported CMV TCRbeta sequences, just over 65 were found in memory CD4+ repertoires.

The sort gate was single viable CD3+CD4+CD8-CD45RO+ cells for memory CD4+ T cells. Serostatus was set by detecting CMV pp150, pp28, p38, p52 IgG. Worth noting for this clone: Its target is unknown.

The repertoire was sequenced with immunoSEQ multiplex PCR; TCRdb's copy has only in-frame clones and lacks some. The sample consists of approximately 61,000 clones, over 60% of them appearing once. CDR1 is WNHNN and CDR2 is SYGVQD in the germline V gene (reference sequence). Trimming took off 4 bases at V and 1 base at J, with 6 bases between the two ends. The CDR3 runs to 13 residues. The chain couples TRBV10-1 to TRBJ2-3; possible D gene TRBD1, 6 bases. Sequencing was carried out using memory CD4+ T cells from blood. This clonotype was obtained from an adult in good health and CMV-seronegative. Some clones in this sample may be carry-over from other donors' samples. The CDR3 loop reads CASSAGGTDTQYF. For the CDR3, the DNA is TGCGCCAGCAGTGCAGGGGGCACAGATACGCAGTATTTT.